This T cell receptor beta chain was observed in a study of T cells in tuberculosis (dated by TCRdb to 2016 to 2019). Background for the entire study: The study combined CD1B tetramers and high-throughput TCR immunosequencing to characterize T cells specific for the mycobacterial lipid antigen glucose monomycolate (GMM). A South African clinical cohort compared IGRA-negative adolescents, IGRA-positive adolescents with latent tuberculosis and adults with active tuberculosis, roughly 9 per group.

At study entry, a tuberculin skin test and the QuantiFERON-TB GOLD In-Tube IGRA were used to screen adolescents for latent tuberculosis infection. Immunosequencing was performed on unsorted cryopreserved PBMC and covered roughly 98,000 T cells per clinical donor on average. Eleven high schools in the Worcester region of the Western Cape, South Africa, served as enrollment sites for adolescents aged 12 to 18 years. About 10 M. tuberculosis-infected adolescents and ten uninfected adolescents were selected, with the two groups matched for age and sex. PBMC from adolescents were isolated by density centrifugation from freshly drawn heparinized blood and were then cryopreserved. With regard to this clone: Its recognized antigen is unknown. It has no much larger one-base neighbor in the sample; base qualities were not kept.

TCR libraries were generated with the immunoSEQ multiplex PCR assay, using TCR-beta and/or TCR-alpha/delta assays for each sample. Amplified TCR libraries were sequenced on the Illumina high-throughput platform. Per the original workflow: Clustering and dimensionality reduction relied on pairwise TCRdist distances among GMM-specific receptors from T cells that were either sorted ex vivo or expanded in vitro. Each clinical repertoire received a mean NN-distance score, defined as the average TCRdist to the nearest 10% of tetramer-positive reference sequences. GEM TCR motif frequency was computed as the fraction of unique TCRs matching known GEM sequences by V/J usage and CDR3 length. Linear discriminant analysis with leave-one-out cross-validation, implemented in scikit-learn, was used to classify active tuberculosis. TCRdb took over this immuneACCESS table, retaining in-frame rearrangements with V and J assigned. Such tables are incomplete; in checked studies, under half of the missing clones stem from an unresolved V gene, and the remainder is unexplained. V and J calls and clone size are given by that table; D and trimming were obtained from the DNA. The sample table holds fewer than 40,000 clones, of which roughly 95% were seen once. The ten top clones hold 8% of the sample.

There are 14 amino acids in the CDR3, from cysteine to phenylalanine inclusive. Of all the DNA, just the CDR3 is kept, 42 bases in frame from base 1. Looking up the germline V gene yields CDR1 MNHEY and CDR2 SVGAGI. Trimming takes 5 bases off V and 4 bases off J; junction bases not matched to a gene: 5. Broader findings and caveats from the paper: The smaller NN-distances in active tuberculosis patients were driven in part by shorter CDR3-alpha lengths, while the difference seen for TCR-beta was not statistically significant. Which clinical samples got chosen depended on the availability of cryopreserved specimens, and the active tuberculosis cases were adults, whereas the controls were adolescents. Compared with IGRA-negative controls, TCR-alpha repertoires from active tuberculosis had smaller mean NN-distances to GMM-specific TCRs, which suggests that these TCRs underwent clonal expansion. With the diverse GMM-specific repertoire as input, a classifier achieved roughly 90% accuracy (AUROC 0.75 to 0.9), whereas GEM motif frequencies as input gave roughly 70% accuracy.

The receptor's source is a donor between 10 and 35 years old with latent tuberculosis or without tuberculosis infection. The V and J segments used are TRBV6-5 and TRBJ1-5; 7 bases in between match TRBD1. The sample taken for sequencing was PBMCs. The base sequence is TGTGCCAGCAGTGTACCGACAGGGAATCAGCCCCAGCATTTT. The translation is CASSVPTGNQPQHF.